This T cell receptor beta chain comes out of a study of T-cell reconstitution after alpha-beta-depleted transplantation in children. Unique molecular identifiers were built into the TCRbeta library. TCRdb used MiXCR to reprocess the PCR reads, holding one entry per CDR3 protein. The sample has over 200,000 distinct CDR3 sequences; under 9.5% are singletons. This clonotype has at least ten counts. The CDR3 runs 15 residues. The V and J ends lost 5 bases and 6 bases, in that order; junction bases with no gene match: 8. Per germline, CDR1 SQVTM and CDR2 ANQGSEA. This receptor was taken from a human donor who donated a stem cell graft to a child with acute lymphoblastic leukemia. The source material was PBMCs from the stem cell graft donor, sampled from the stem cell graft. This chain links TRBV29-1 with TRBJ2-2; 11 nucleotides line up with TRBD1. The CDR3 DNA is TGCAGCGTTTACGGACAGGGGGCCAGTTCCGGGGAGCTGTTTTTT. Translation gives CSVYGQGASSGELFF.